This T cell receptor beta chain was sequenced in a study of human T cells and chemical hapten exposure. On the study more broadly: Patch testing was performed with 0.01% DPC on the upper back, with reading at 6 days.

TCRdb called the RACE reads again in MiXCR, with one record for every CDR3 protein. The sample has 39,000 or so distinct CDR3 sequences; 4% are singletons. In its sample, this clonotype was seen many times. Time point given: patch test 1, 2 weeks after DPC sensitization. Treatment meaning: therapeutic diphenylcyclopropenone sensitization with weekly scalp DPC. The study extracted total RNA from unfractionated whole blood. V gave up 8 bases and J gave up 5 bases; unmatched junction bases: 11. The CDR3 spans 14 residues. The sequenced sample was whole blood, obtained in connection with sensitization to the hapten diphenylcyclopropenone (DPC). This chain connects TRBV12-3 or TRBV12-4 to TRBJ2-7; 8 bases map to TRBD2. This clonotype originated in a man aged 50-59 years with alopecia areata. Some clones in this sample may be carry-over from other donors' samples. The CDR3 region has the DNA TGTGCCAGCGGATCGCTAGCGGGTTTGGACGAGCAGTACTTC. Translating it yields CASGSLAGLDEQYF.